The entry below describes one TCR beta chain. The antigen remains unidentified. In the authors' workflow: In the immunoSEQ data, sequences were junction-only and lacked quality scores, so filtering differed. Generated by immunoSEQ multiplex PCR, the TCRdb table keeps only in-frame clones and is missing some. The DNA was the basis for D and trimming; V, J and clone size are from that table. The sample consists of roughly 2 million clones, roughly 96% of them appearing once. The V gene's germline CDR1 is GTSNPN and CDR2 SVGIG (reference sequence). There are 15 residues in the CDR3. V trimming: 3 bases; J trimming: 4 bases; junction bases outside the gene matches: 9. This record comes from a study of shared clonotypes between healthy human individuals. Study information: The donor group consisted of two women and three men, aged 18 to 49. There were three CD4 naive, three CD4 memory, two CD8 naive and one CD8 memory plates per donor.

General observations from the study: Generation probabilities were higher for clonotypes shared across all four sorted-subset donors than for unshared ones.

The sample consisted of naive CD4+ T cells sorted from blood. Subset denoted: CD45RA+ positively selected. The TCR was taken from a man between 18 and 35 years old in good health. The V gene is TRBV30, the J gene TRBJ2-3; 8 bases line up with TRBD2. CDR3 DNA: TGTGCCTGGAGCCCCGGACTAGCTGAGGCAGATACGCAGTATTTT. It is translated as CAWSPGLAEADTQYF.